This record looks at one T cell receptor beta chain sequence and its context. Profiling relied on immunoSEQ multiplex PCR, and the TCRdb table lists in-frame clones only, not all of them. This table holds roughly 140,000 clones, 87% found once. Germline assignment: CDR1 MNHEY and CDR2 SMNVEV (reference sequence). Trimming cost V 6 bases and J 1 base; bases outside gene matches: 5. The CDR3 length is 16 residues. The data are from a study of blood T cell repertoires in COVID-19. The V gene is TRBV27, the J gene TRBJ2-1; 11 bases align to TRBD2. Material for sequencing was PBMCs or T cells enriched from blood (not recorded which). The TCR originated in a man aged 55 to 70 who had recovered from COVID-19. DNA for the CDR3: TGTGCCAGCAGGGTAGCGGGGGGGCCGTCCTACAATGAGCAGTTCTTC. Translated, it gives CASRVAGGPSYNEQFF.